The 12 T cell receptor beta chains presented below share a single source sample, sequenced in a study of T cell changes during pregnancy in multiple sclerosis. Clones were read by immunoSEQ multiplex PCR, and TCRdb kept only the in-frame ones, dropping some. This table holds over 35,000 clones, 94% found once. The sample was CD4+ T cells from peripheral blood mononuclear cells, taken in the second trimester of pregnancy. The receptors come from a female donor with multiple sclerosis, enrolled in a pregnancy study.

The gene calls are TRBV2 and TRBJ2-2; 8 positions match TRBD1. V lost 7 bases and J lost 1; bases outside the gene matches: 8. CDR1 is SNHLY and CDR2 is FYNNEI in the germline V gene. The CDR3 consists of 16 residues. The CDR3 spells CASKKTGTGNTGELFF. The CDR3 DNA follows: TGTGCCAGCAAAAAAACCGGGACAGGGAACACCGGGGAGCTGTTTTTT. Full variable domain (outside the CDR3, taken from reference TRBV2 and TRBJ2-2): EPEVTQTPSHQVTQMGQEVILRCVPISNHLYFYWYRQILGQKVEFLVSFYNNEISEKSEIFDDQFSVERPDGSNFTLKIRSTKLEDSAMYFCASKKTGTGNTGELFFGEGSRLTVL.

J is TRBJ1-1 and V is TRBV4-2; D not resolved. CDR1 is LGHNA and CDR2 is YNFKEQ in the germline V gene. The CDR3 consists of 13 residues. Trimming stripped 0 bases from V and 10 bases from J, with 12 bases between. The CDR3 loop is CASSQESHESAFF. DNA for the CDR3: TGTGCCAGCAGCCAAGAGAGCCACGAGTCAGCTTTCTTT.

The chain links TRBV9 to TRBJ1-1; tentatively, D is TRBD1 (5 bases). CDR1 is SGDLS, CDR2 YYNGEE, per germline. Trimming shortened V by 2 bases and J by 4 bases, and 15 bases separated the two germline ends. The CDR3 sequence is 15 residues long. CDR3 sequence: CASSVGGSPATEAFF. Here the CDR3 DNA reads TGTGCCAGCAGCGTCGGGGGTTCCCCGGCCACTGAAGCTTTCTTT. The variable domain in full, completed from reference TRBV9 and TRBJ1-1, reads DSGVTQTPKHLITATGQRVTLRCSPRSGDLSVYWYQQSLDQGLQFLIQYYNGEERAKGNILERFSAQQFPDLHSELNLSSLELGDSALYFCASSVGGSPATEAFFGQGTRLTVV.

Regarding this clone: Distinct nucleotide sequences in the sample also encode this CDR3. The CDR3 DNA sequence: TGCGCCAGCAGCTTGGAACGCGGAGGGGAGACCCAGTACTTC. Protein sequence: CASSLERGGETQYF. The genes are TRBV5-1 and TRBJ2-5; D is perhaps TRBD2 (6 bases). This CDR3 region has 14 residues. V lost 0 bases and J lost 5, with 11 bases in between. From germline, CDR1 is SGHRS and CDR2 YFSETQ.

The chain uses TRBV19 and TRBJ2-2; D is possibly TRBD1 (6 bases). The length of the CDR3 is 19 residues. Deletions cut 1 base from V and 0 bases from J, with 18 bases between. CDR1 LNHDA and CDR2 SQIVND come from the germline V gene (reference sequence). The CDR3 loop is CASSIGGGVGRANTGELFF. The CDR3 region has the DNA TGTGCCAGTAGTATAGGAGGGGGAGTAGGCCGAGCGAACACCGGGGAGCTGTTTTTT.

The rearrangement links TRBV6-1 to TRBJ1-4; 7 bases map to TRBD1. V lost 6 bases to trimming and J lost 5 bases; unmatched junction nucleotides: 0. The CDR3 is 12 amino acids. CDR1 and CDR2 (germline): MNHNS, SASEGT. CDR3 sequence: CASRDRNEKLFF. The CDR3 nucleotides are TGTGCCAGCAGGGACAGGAATGAAAAACTGTTTTTT.

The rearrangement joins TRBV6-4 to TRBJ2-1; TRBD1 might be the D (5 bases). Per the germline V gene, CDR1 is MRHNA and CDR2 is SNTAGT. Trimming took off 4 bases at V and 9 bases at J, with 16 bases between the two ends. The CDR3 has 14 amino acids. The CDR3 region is CASSGEAGRGEQFF. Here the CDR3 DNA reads TGTGCCAGCAGTGGAGAGGCAGGAAGGGGTGAGCAGTTCTTC.

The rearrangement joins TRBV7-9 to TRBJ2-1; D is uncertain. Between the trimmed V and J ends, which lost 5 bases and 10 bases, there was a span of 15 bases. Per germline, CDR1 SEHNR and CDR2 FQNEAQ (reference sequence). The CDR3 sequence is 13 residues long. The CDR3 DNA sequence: TGTGCCAGCAGCCACCAATATAGCTCCGAGCAGTTCTTC. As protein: CASSHQYSSEQFF.

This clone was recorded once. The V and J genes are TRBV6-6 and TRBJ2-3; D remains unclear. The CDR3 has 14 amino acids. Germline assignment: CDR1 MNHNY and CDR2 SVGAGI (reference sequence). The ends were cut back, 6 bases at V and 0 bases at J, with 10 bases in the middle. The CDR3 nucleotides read TGTGCCAGCAGACTTACTGGTAGCACAGATACGCAGTATTTT. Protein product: CASRLTGSTDTQYF.

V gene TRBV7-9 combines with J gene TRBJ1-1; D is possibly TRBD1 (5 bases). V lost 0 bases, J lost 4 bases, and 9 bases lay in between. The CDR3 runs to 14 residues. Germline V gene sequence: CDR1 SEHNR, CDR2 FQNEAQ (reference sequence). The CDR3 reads CASSLAGGGTEAFF. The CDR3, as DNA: TGTGCCAGCAGCTTAGCGGGGGGGGGCACTGAAGCTTTCTTT.

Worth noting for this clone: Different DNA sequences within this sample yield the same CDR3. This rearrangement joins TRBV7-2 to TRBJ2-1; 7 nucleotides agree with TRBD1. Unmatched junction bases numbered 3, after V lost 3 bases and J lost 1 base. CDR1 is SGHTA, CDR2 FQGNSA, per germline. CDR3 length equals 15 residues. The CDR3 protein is CASSLATGSYNEQFF. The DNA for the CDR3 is TGTGCCAGCAGCTTGGCGACAGGGTCCTACAATGAGCAGTTCTTC.

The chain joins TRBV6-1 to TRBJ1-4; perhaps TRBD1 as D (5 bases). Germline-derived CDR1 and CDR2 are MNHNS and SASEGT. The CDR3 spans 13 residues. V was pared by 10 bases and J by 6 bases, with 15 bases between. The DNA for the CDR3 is TGTGCCACCCAGGAGCAGGGTGATGAAAAACTGTTTTTT. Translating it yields CATQEQGDEKLFF.